One sample yielded the 18 T cell receptor beta chains listed below, sequenced in a study of control samples from healthy donors and cancer patients. Profiled with immunoSEQ multiplex PCR; TCRdb holds only in-frame clones, not every one. This repertoire shows some 120,000 clones, 75% to 90% found once; its top ten account for approximately 1.1%. The material sequenced was PBMCs. The origin of the receptors is a woman aged 45-65 years with colorectal cancer.

The rearrangement uses TRBV4-2 and TRBJ2-1; the D gene is possibly TRBD2 (5 bases). V dropped 0 bases and J dropped 8 bases, with 11 bases sitting between them. CDR3 length: 14 amino acids. CDR1 is LGHNA, CDR2 YNFKEQ, per germline. DNA for the CDR3: TGTGCCAGCAGCCAAGATAGTGCCGGGGATGAGCAGTTCTTC. It codes for CASSQDSAGDEQFF.

This clone was counted a single time. The chain uses TRBV7-3 and TRBJ2-1; D is uncertain. Looked up from germline, CDR1 is SGHTA and CDR2 is FQGTGA. The ends were cut back, 6 bases at V and 6 bases at J, with 21 bases in the middle. CDR3 length: 16 amino acids. The CDR3 spells CASRVTSAVDTNEQFF. For the CDR3, the DNA is TGTGCCAGCAGGGTCACATCGGCGGTCGACACCAATGAGCAGTTCTTC.

Notes on this clone: The junction departs from germline at one end; a sequencing error may be responsible. The V and J genes are TRBV5-5 and TRBJ2-5; no definite D call. The V gene's germline CDR1 is SGHKS and CDR2 YYEKEE (reference sequence). The CDR3 length is 16 residues. The CDR3 protein is CASNLAINFLQETQYF. DNA of the CDR3: TGTGCCAGCAACTTGGCCATCAACTTTCTCCAAGAGACCCAGTACTTC.

The rearrangement joins TRBV28 to TRBJ1-1, with a possible D match to TRBD1 (5 bases). The CDR3 sequence is 13 residues long. V was pared by 2 bases and J by 9 bases, with 13 bases between. Germline V gene lookup returns CDR1 MDHEN and CDR2 SYDVKM. The CDR3 spells CASSLRGVYKAFF. The CDR3, as DNA: TGTGCCAGCAGTTTACGAGGGGTATACAAAGCTTTCTTT. Looking up the rest from reference TRBV28 and TRBJ1-1 gives the full variable domain: DVKVTQSSRYLVKRTGEKVFLECVQDMDHENMFWYRQDPGLGLRLIYFSYDVKMKEKGDIPEGYSVSREKKERFSLILESASTNQTSMYLCASSLRGVYKAFFGQGTRLTVV.

V usage is TRBV9 and J usage is TRBJ2-5, with TRBD2 matching over 8 bases. Germline V gene lookup returns CDR1 SGDLS and CDR2 YYNGEE. The CDR3 contains 15 residues. J was trimmed by 5 bases and V by 0 bases; bases with no gene match: 6. CDR3 bases: TGTGCCAGCAGCGTAGAAATCGGGGGGGCGGAGACCCAGTACTTC. Encoded protein: CASSVEIGGAETQYF.

This CDR3 reads CASLGDYTGELFF. The CDR3 nucleotides read TGTGCCAGTCTTGGCGATTACACCGGGGAGCTGTTTTTT. The chain combines TRBV5-4 with TRBJ2-2, with unresolved D. Trimming removed 8 bases at V and 3 bases at J, with 11 bases between. Germline V lookup: CDR1 SGHNT, CDR2 YYREEE (reference sequence). CDR3 length equals 13 residues.

The DNA of the CDR3 is TGTGCCTGGAGTGTGGATGGGGTAACAGATACGCAGTATTTT. Amino acid sequence: CAWSVDGVTDTQYF. The chain joins TRBV30 to TRBJ2-3, with D unclear. V lost 0 bases, J lost 3 bases, and 10 bases lay in between. The CDR3 has 14 amino acids. The germline V gene has CDR1 GTSNPN and CDR2 SVGIG (reference sequence).

The chain carries TRBV29-1 and TRBJ1-1; TRBD1 agrees at 9 bases. The CDR3 extends over 12 amino acids. Germline assignment: CDR1 SQVTM and CDR2 ANQGSEA. Trimming took 7 bases from V and 5 from J; bases not matched to a gene: 5. Here the CDR3 DNA reads TGCAGCGGACAGGGGGGTGGGACTGAAGCTTTCTTT. It codes for CSGQGGGTEAFF. Drawing the rest from reference TRBV29-1 and TRBJ1-1, the complete variable domain is SAVISQKPSRDICQRGTSLTIQCQVDSQVTMMFWYRQQPGQSLTLIATANQGSEATYESGFVIDKFPISRPNLTFSTLTVSNMSPEDSSIYLCSGQGGGTEAFFGQGTRLTVV.

The V gene is TRBV19, the J gene TRBJ1-4; 11 bases align to TRBD1. Germline V gene data show CDR1 as LNHDA and CDR2 as SQIVND (reference sequence). The V segment lost 6 bases and the J segment 3 bases; nucleotides outside the gene matches: 6. The CDR3 is made up of 16 amino acids. The CDR3 reads CASSLDRGLPNEKLFF. The CDR3 DNA sequence: TGTGCCAGTAGCCTGGACAGGGGGCTTCCTAATGAAAAACTGTTTTTT.

The V call is TRBV4-2, the J call TRBJ1-4, with 11 bases aligning to TRBD1. The CDR3 length is 16 residues. With 0 bases clipped from V and 7 bases from J, the junction kept 4 bases outside the gene matches. Germline assignment: CDR1 LGHNA and CDR2 YNFKEQ. The DNA for the CDR3 is TGTGCCAGCAGCCAAGAGACCGGGACAGGGGGTGAAAAACTGTTTTTT. This translates into CASSQETGTGGEKLFF.

CDR3 nucleotide sequence: TGTGCCAGCAGTTTTAGGGGAACTGAAGCTTTCTTT. The encoded protein is CASSFRGTEAFF. The chain carries TRBV12-3 or TRBV12-4 and TRBJ1-1, with D possibly being TRBD1 (5 bases). CDR3 length: 12 residues. V dropped 3 bases and J dropped 5 bases, with 7 bases sitting between them.

This clone was counted only a few times. The chain recombines TRBV28 with TRBJ1-5; D is ambiguous. The CDR3 extends over 12 amino acids. Trimming left V 11 bases short and J 5 bases short, with 13 bases between. Germline V lookup: CDR1 MDHEN, CDR2 SYDVKM. The CDR3 spells CAHAESDQPQHF. The CDR3 region has the DNA TGTGCCCACGCAGAGAGTGATCAGCCCCAGCATTTT. The variable domain in full, with the rest retrieved from reference TRBV28 and TRBJ1-5, is DVKVTQSSRYLVKRTGEKVFLECVQDMDHENMFWYRQDPGLGLRLIYFSYDVKMKEKGDIPEGYSVSREKKERFSLILESASTNQTSMYLCAHAESDQPQHFGDGTRLSIL.

This clone has only one observation. V is TRBV7-9 and J is TRBJ1-1, with 8 bases matching TRBD1. Germline trimming cut 5 bases from V and 3 bases from J; bases unmatched to any gene: 2. The CDR3 is 13 amino acids. Germline CDR1 reads SEHNR; CDR2 reads FQNEAQ (reference sequence). The CDR3 here is CASSPDRDTEAFF. The CDR3 region has the DNA TGTGCCAGCAGCCCGGACAGGGACACTGAAGCTTTCTTT. Looking up the rest from reference TRBV7-9 and TRBJ1-1 gives the full variable domain: DTGVSQNPRHKITKRGQNVTFRCDPISEHNRLYWYRQTLGQGPEFLTYFQNEAQLEKSRLLSDRFSAERPKGSFSTLEIQRTEQGDSAMYLCASSPDRDTEAFFGQGTRLTVV.

The chain recombines TRBV19 with TRBJ1-5; TRBD1 is a possible D gene (5 bases). The germline V and J ends were trimmed by 7 bases and 0 bases, with 22 bases remaining between them. Germline CDR1 is LNHDA and CDR2 is SQIVND (reference sequence). The CDR3 length is 18 residues. The CDR3 reads CASTRGGIRTYSNQPQHF. As DNA, the CDR3 is TGTGCCAGTACAAGGGGCGGGATTCGTACTTATAGCAATCAGCCCCAGCATTTT.

This rearrangement joins TRBV7-3 to TRBJ2-5; D is ambiguous. The V end lost 0 bases, the J end lost 0 bases, and 5 bases lay between the germline ends. CDR1 SGHTA and CDR2 FQGTGA come from the germline V gene. The CDR3 contains 14 residues. In DNA form, the CDR3 reads TGTGCCAGCAGCTTAACGGCAAACCAAGAGACCCAGTACTTC. It specifies CASSLTANQETQYF.

This chain connects TRBV5-1 to TRBJ2-1; 9 bases align to TRBD2. Per the germline V gene, CDR1 is SGHRS and CDR2 is YFSETQ. The length of the CDR3 is 16 residues. Germline trimming cut 0 bases from V and 3 bases from J; bases unmatched to any gene: 4. Here the CDR3 DNA reads TGCGCCAGCAGCTTGGCCGGGACTAGCTTCTACAATGAGCAGTTCTTC. As protein: CASSLAGTSFYNEQFF.

The chain recombines TRBV5-1 with TRBJ2-3, with 7 bases fitting TRBD2. The CDR3 is made up of 14 amino acids. V was clipped by 6 bases and J by 3 bases; unmatched bases: 7. Germline loops: CDR1 SGHRS, CDR2 YFSETQ. DNA of the CDR3: TGCGCCAGCAATTCAGCGGGGTTTACAGATACGCAGTATTTT. This gives the protein CASNSAGFTDTQYF.

This clone was detected only once. This chain connects TRBV3-1 (or the pseudogene TRBV3-2) to TRBJ2-1; D is unresolved. CDR3 length: 11 residues. Germline CDR1 is LGHDT and CDR2 is YNNKEL (reference sequence). V was pared by 6 bases and J by 3 bases, with 3 bases between. CDR3 nucleotides: TGTGCCAGCAGGGACTACAATGAGCAGTTCTTC. This sequence encodes CASRDYNEQFF.